Listed below are T cell receptor beta chains from one sample, sequenced in a study of STAT5B mutations in CD4+ large granular lymphocyte leukemia. The assay was immunoSEQ multiplex PCR, and TCRdb's table has in-frame clones only and misses some. Among fewer than 40,000 clones, over 60% were seen once, and the ten largest hold more than 2%. The specimen sequenced was CD4+ T cells from blood buffy coats. The receptors stem from a human donor in good health. Both conserved end residues are part of each CDR3. A D gene is named only where the DNA matches it firmly. The size field is filled for only some rows; it gives once, few, many or a size class.

CDR3nt: TGTGCCAGCAGTTTGCGGGGGGCCTCCTACGAGCAGTACTTC; CDR3aa: CASSLRGASYEQYF; j_gene: TRBJ2-7; abundance: -; v_gene: TRBV28; d_gene: TRBD2
CDR3nt: TGTGCCAGCAGTGACTGGAGCGGGGTCTACAATGAGCAGTTCTTC; CDR3aa: CASSDWSGVYNEQFF; j_gene: TRBJ2-1; abundance: -; v_gene: TRBV6-4; d_gene: TRBD2
CDR3nt: TGTGCCAGTAGTGGCCGGGGATACACTGAAGCTTTCTTT; CDR3aa: CASSGRGYTEAFF; j_gene: TRBJ1-1; abundance: few; v_gene: TRBV19; d_gene: -
CDR3nt: TGTGCCTGGAGTGTGGGACAGGTCAGCCAGCCCCAGCATTTT; CDR3aa: CAWSVGQVSQPQHF; j_gene: TRBJ1-5; abundance: few; v_gene: TRBV30; d_gene: TRBD1
CDR3nt: TGTGCCAGCACCTTGGAGGGGGGCGCGAATCAGCCCCAGCATTTT; CDR3aa: CASTLEGGANQPQHF; j_gene: TRBJ1-5; abundance: -; v_gene: TRBV2; d_gene: -
CDR3nt: TGTGCCAGCAGCTTAGGGGCGGGCGCCGCATACAATGAGCAGTTCTTC; CDR3aa: CASSLGAGAAYNEQFF; j_gene: TRBJ2-1; abundance: once; v_gene: TRBV11-2; d_gene: -
CDR3nt: TGTGCCAGCAGCTTAGCGACTAGCGTCCGACTTAGCTCCTACAATGAGCAGTTCTTC; CDR3aa: CASSLATSVRLSSYNEQFF; j_gene: TRBJ2-1; abundance: -; v_gene: TRBV7-9; d_gene: TRBD2
CDR3nt: TGCGCCAGCAGCTTCTACAGATCCTACGAGCAGTACTTC; CDR3aa: CASSFYRSYEQYF; j_gene: TRBJ2-7; abundance: -; v_gene: TRBV5-1; d_gene: -
CDR3nt: TGTGCCAGCAGCTTAGCGGGACAGGGAGGTTTGGGCACTGAAGCTTTCTTT; CDR3aa: CASSLAGQGGLGTEAFF; j_gene: TRBJ1-1; abundance: few; v_gene: TRBV7-9; d_gene: TRBD1
CDR3nt: TGTGCCAGCGGTGATTTAAGCTCCTACGAGCAGTACTTC; CDR3aa: CASGDLSSYEQYF; j_gene: TRBJ2-7; abundance: -; v_gene: TRBV6-1; d_gene: -
CDR3nt: TGTGCCAGCAGTTTGCGGACAGGGTTGAACACTGAAGCTTTCTTT; CDR3aa: CASSLRTGLNTEAFF; j_gene: TRBJ1-1; abundance: few; v_gene: TRBV27; d_gene: TRBD1
CDR3nt: TGTGCCAGCAGTGTTGGGTTCGGGGCCGACAGGTCTCCTGAAGCTTTCTTT; CDR3aa: CASSVGFGADRSPEAFF; j_gene: TRBJ1-1; abundance: -; v_gene: TRBV25-1; d_gene: -
CDR3nt: TGTGCCAGCAGGCTCCAGGGGGGCGGCCCGCACGGGGAGCTGTTTTTT; CDR3aa: CASRLQGGGPHGELFF; j_gene: TRBJ2-2; abundance: -; v_gene: TRBV28; d_gene: -
CDR3nt: TGTGCCAGCAGCTTTGACCATGAGCAGTTCTTC; CDR3aa: CASSFDHEQFF; j_gene: TRBJ2-1; abundance: -; v_gene: TRBV7-2; d_gene: -
CDR3nt: TGTGCCAGCCGAAGTAACAGGGGCGGCAATCAGCCCCAGCATTTT; CDR3aa: CASRSNRGGNQPQHF; j_gene: TRBJ1-5; abundance: -; v_gene: TRBV2; d_gene: TRBD1
CDR3nt: TGCAGCGTTGAAATGGGGGAAAAACTGTTTTTT; CDR3aa: CSVEMGEKLFF; j_gene: TRBJ1-4; abundance: few; v_gene: TRBV29-1; d_gene: -
CDR3nt: TGTGCCAGCAGCGAGGGACCTTCGTACTATGGCTACACCTTC; CDR3aa: CASSEGPSYYGYTF; j_gene: TRBJ1-2; abundance: -; v_gene: TRBV9; d_gene: -
CDR3nt: TGCGCCAGCAGCGAGGGGGAGGCAAGCTCACCCCTCCACTTT; CDR3aa: CASSEGEASSPLHF; j_gene: TRBJ1-6; abundance: -; v_gene: TRBV4-1; d_gene: -
CDR3nt: TGTGCCAGTAGATTGGCGTCTTTACTAGGTGGCTACACCTTC; CDR3aa: CASRLASLLGGYTF; j_gene: TRBJ1-2; abundance: few; v_gene: TRBV19; d_gene: -
CDR3nt: TGTGCCAGCAGCATAAACCGTGGACAGGGGGCTCAGCCCCAGCATTTT; CDR3aa: CASSINRGQGAQPQHF; j_gene: TRBJ1-5; abundance: -; v_gene: TRBV5-4; d_gene: TRBD1
CDR3nt: TGTGCCTGGAGCCCGGGACATGACACTGAAGCTTTCTTT; CDR3aa: CAWSPGHDTEAFF; j_gene: TRBJ1-1; abundance: few; v_gene: TRBV30; d_gene: -
CDR3nt: TGTGCCAGCAGCCTGGGACTAGCGGGGGCGCGGGAGACCCAGTACTTC; CDR3aa: CASSLGLAGARETQYF; j_gene: TRBJ2-5; abundance: -; v_gene: TRBV5-8; d_gene: TRBD2
CDR3nt: TGTGCCAGTAGCCTCACGCCCTCAGTCGGAGAAGCTTTCTTT; CDR3aa: CASSLTPSVGEAFF; j_gene: TRBJ1-1; abundance: -; v_gene: TRBV19; d_gene: -
CDR3nt: TGTGCCAGCAGCCCCTCTCCGGGTGGGTCGGATGTAGCTTTCTTT; CDR3aa: CASSPSPGGSDVAFF; j_gene: TRBJ1-1; abundance: once; v_gene: TRBV28; d_gene: -
CDR3nt: TGTGCCAGCAGCTTCAGGCGGGTCCCTCCAGATACGCAGTATTTT; CDR3aa: CASSFRRVPPDTQYF; j_gene: TRBJ2-3; abundance: -; v_gene: TRBV5-6; d_gene: -
CDR3nt: TGTGCCAGCATGGGACTTTCCTACAATGAGCAGTTCTTC; CDR3aa: CASMGLSYNEQFF; j_gene: TRBJ2-1; abundance: few; v_gene: TRBV2; d_gene: -
CDR3nt: TGTGCCAGCAGACAGGGGGCGAGTGACACAGATACGCAGTATTTT; CDR3aa: CASRQGASDTDTQYF; j_gene: TRBJ2-3; abundance: -; v_gene: TRBV2; d_gene: TRBD1
CDR3nt: TGCGCCAGCAGTGAGTCGAAAGGGAACGAGCAGTACTTC; CDR3aa: CASSESKGNEQYF; j_gene: TRBJ2-7; abundance: -; v_gene: TRBV10-2; d_gene: -
CDR3nt: TGTGCCAGCAGGGAAGGGCCAGGCAAGGGGCCCCAGCATTTT; CDR3aa: CASREGPGKGPQHF; j_gene: TRBJ1-5; abundance: -; v_gene: TRBV2; d_gene: -
CDR3nt: TGTGCCAGCAGTGAACAACGGTCGAACACCGGGGAGCTGTTTTTT; CDR3aa: CASSEQRSNTGELFF; j_gene: TRBJ2-2; abundance: -; v_gene: TRBV2; d_gene: -
CDR3nt: TGCAGCGTTGATTCCTCCAACTCTAATGAAAAACTGTTTTTT; CDR3aa: CSVDSSNSNEKLFF; j_gene: TRBJ1-4; abundance: -; v_gene: TRBV29-1; d_gene: -
CDR3nt: TGTGCCAGCAGTCTCGGACAGGGGTCTGAAAAACTGTTTTTT; CDR3aa: CASSLGQGSEKLFF; j_gene: TRBJ1-4; abundance: once; v_gene: TRBV7-9; d_gene: TRBD1
CDR3nt: TGTGCCACCTCAGGGGGATTCGGTCCCTACGAGCAGTACTTC; CDR3aa: CATSGGFGPYEQYF; j_gene: TRBJ2-7; abundance: -; v_gene: TRBV6-1; d_gene: TRBD1
CDR3nt: TGTGCCAGCAGTGACCCAGGGATGAACACTGAAGCTTTCTTT; CDR3aa: CASSDPGMNTEAFF; j_gene: TRBJ1-1; abundance: few; v_gene: TRBV2; d_gene: -
CDR3nt: TGTGCCAGCAGTGAAGGGGGACAGATCTATGGCTACACCTTC; CDR3aa: CASSEGGQIYGYTF; j_gene: TRBJ1-2; abundance: -; v_gene: TRBV2; d_gene: TRBD1
CDR3nt: TGTGCCAGCAGCTCGACTAGCGGGGCGACCGGGGAGCTGTTTTTT; CDR3aa: CASSSTSGATGELFF; j_gene: TRBJ2-2; abundance: few; v_gene: TRBV7-8; d_gene: TRBD2
CDR3nt: TGTGCCAGCAGTGAATGGGGGGGGCCAGAGAGATTC; CDR3aa: CASSEWGGPERF; j_gene: TRBJ1-2; abundance: once; v_gene: TRBV25-1; d_gene: -
CDR3nt: TGTGCCAGTAGGGGGGACAGTCCCGTTGGCTACACCTTC; CDR3aa: CASRGDSPVGYTF; j_gene: TRBJ1-2; abundance: -; v_gene: TRBV19; d_gene: TRBD1
CDR3nt: TGTGCCAGCAGCTTGACAGGGATCGGCGCTGAAGCTTTCTTT; CDR3aa: CASSLTGIGAEAFF; j_gene: TRBJ1-1; abundance: few; v_gene: TRBV5-4; d_gene: -
CDR3nt: TGTGCTAGCAAACAGACTAGCGGGTGGAGGGGCTCCTACGAGCAGTACTTC; CDR3aa: CASKQTSGWRGSYEQYF; j_gene: TRBJ2-7; abundance: -; v_gene: TRBV5-6; d_gene: TRBD2
CDR3nt: TGTGCCAGCAGCGTAGCTCGGCTAGCGGGTAAAGAGACCCAGTACTTC; CDR3aa: CASSVARLAGKETQYF; j_gene: TRBJ2-5; abundance: once; v_gene: TRBV9; d_gene: TRBD2
CDR3nt: TGTGCCAGCAGTGAAGGGTATCGCACAGATACGCAGTATTTT; CDR3aa: CASSEGYRTDTQYF; j_gene: TRBJ2-3; abundance: -; v_gene: TRBV25-1; d_gene: -
CDR3nt: TGTGCCAGCAGCCCCCTTGGTACGGGGAGTGAGCAGTTCTTC; CDR3aa: CASSPLGTGSEQFF; j_gene: TRBJ2-1; abundance: -; v_gene: TRBV7-2; d_gene: -
CDR3nt: TGTGCCTGGAGCCAAGGACCCCACTACGAGCAGTACTTC; CDR3aa: CAWSQGPHYEQYF; j_gene: TRBJ2-7; abundance: -; v_gene: TRBV30; d_gene: -
CDR3nt: TGTGCCAGCAGTCCGTTAGTAGGGACAGGGGCGAACACTGAAGCTTTCTTT; CDR3aa: CASSPLVGTGANTEAFF; j_gene: TRBJ1-1; abundance: -; v_gene: TRBV2; d_gene: TRBD1
CDR3nt: TGCGCCAGCAGCTCGCCGGGACGGAGGATCGAGGGGGGAGCTAACTATGGCTACACCTTC; CDR3aa: CASSSPGRRIEGGANYGYTF; j_gene: TRBJ1-2; abundance: -; v_gene: TRBV5-1; d_gene: -
CDR3nt: TGCGCCAGCAGCCAAGGACAGGGGGTGGTCTACGAGCAGTACTTC; CDR3aa: CASSQGQGVVYEQYF; j_gene: TRBJ2-7; abundance: -; v_gene: TRBV4-1; d_gene: TRBD1
CDR3nt: TGTGCCAGCAGCGTAGAAGCTATTGGCACGACCCAGTACTTC; CDR3aa: CASSVEAIGTTQYF; j_gene: TRBJ2-5; abundance: -; v_gene: TRBV9; d_gene: -
CDR3nt: TGTGCCAGCAGTCCCCAGTCAGTGGGGAGCGAGCAGTACTTC; CDR3aa: CASSPQSVGSEQYF; j_gene: TRBJ2-7; abundance: few; v_gene: TRBV2; d_gene: -
CDR3nt: TGTGCCAGCAGCGTAGCCCTGACAGGGAAGGCCGGGGAGCTGTTTTTT; CDR3aa: CASSVALTGKAGELFF; j_gene: TRBJ2-2; abundance: -; v_gene: TRBV9; d_gene: TRBD1
CDR3nt: TGTGCGACCAAGACCCAAGCTACCTACGAGCAGTACTTC; CDR3aa: CATKTQATYEQYF; j_gene: TRBJ2-7; abundance: -; v_gene: TRBV6-5; d_gene: -
CDR3nt: TGCAGCGTTGCCCTAGGGGAGGAGCAGTACTTC; CDR3aa: CSVALGEEQYF; j_gene: TRBJ2-7; abundance: -; v_gene: TRBV29-1; d_gene: -
CDR3nt: TGTGCCATCAGTGAGTCACGAGTGGGAAACAATGAGCAGTTCTTC; CDR3aa: CAISESRVGNNEQFF; j_gene: TRBJ2-1; abundance: -; v_gene: TRBV10-3; d_gene: -
CDR3nt: TGTGCCAGCAGTTGGGGACAGGATTCCTACGAGCAGTACTTC; CDR3aa: CASSWGQDSYEQYF; j_gene: TRBJ2-7; abundance: -; v_gene: TRBV6-6; d_gene: TRBD1
CDR3nt: TGTGCCAGCAGTGCAGCGTCGGGAAGGATAGGTCATACGCAGTATTTT; CDR3aa: CASSAASGRIGHTQYF; j_gene: TRBJ2-3; abundance: -; v_gene: TRBV6-1; d_gene: -
CDR3nt: TGTGCCAGCAGTTATCGGGCAGGGGACAATCTCTACGAGCAGTACTTC; CDR3aa: CASSYRAGDNLYEQYF; j_gene: TRBJ2-7; abundance: -; v_gene: TRBV6-5; d_gene: -
CDR3nt: TGCGCCAGCAGTGAGGAGCGTACTGAAGCTTTCTTT; CDR3aa: CASSEERTEAFF; j_gene: TRBJ1-1; abundance: few; v_gene: TRBV10-2; d_gene: -
CDR3nt: TGTGCCAGCAGCGTTAGCGGGGACACCGGGGAGCTGTTTTTT; CDR3aa: CASSVSGDTGELFF; j_gene: TRBJ2-2; abundance: -; v_gene: TRBV9; d_gene: TRBD2
CDR3nt: TGTGCCAGCAGCTTGGCGGGAGGGCCAGATACGCAGTATTTT; CDR3aa: CASSLAGGPDTQYF; j_gene: TRBJ2-3; abundance: -; v_gene: TRBV11-3; d_gene: TRBD2